One and the same sample provided the 12 T cell receptor beta chains below, sequenced in a study of blood T cell repertoires in COVID-19 (TCRdb year 2020). Library preparation was by the immunoSEQ multiplex PCR assay. TCRdb provides this immuneACCESS table in a form limited to in-frame rearrangements. Some clones are lacking; in checked studies, under half of them reflect an unresolved V gene, and why the rest are absent is not known. A total of around 620,000 clones appear in this sample, around 90% of them only once. Over 0.2% of the sample is held by the ten biggest clonotypes. The material sequenced was peripheral blood. These receptors all come from a woman aged 18-29 years with acute or convalescent COVID-19.

The chain employs TRBV2 and TRBJ1-4; D is perhaps TRBD1 (5 bases). This CDR3 comprises 15 residues. Germline V gene data show CDR1 as SNHLY and CDR2 as FYNNEI. V lost 3 bases to trimming and J lost 6 bases, with 14 bases between them. CDR3 sequence (DNA): TGTGCCAGCAGTGAGGAGGGCAGGGCATATGAAAAACTGTTTTTT. Translating gives CASSEEGRAYEKLFF.

J is TRBJ2-5 and V is TRBV7-3; 10 bases map to TRBD1. This CDR3 is 14 amino acids long. The V and J ends lost 1 base and 4 bases, in that order; junction bases with no gene match: 0. Germline V lookup: CDR1 SGHTA, CDR2 FQGTGA. The CDR3 here is CASSLRDRGETQYF. The DNA of the CDR3 is TGTGCCAGCAGCTTAAGGGACAGGGGAGAGACCCAGTACTTC.

This clone is a singleton in its sample. The rearrangement uses TRBV29-1 and TRBJ1-2, with D unresolved. The CDR3 totals 13 residues. V was pared by 6 bases and J by 0 bases, with 11 bases between. Germline V CDR1 and CDR2: SQVTM, ANQGSEA. CDR3 bases: TGCAGCGTGTCAGTGTCCTCTAACTATGGCTACACCTTC. Amino acid sequence: CSVSVSSNYGYTF. The full variable domain, rest sourced from reference TRBV29-1 and TRBJ1-2, is SAVISQKPSRDICQRGTSLTIQCQVDSQVTMMFWYRQQPGQSLTLIATANQGSEATYESGFVIDKFPISRPNLTFSTLTVSNMSPEDSSIYLCSVSVSSNYGYTFGSGTRLTVV.

The chain combines TRBV10-3 with TRBJ1-2; a possible D gene is TRBD1 (6 bases). The CDR3 totals 16 residues. Trimming removed 0 bases at V and 2 bases at J, with 13 bases between. Germline loops: CDR1 ENHRY, CDR2 SYGVKD. The CDR3 DNA is TGTGCCATCAGTGAGTCAGCTGCAGGGGAAAACTATGGCTACACCTTC. Translation gives CAISESAAGENYGYTF.

The chain has TRBV11-2 and TRBJ1-6; D is uncertain. Trimming took off 5 bases at V and 6 bases at J, with 8 bases between the two ends. CDR1 is SGHAT and CDR2 is FQNNGV in the germline V gene. The length of the CDR3 is 13 residues. CDR3 bases: TGTGCCAGCAGCCCAACTACTAATTCACCCCTCCACTTT. This encodes CASSPTTNSPLHF. The full variable domain, in which reference TRBV11-2 and TRBJ1-6 provide the parts outside the CDR3, is EAGVAQSPRYKIIEKRQSVAFWCNPISGHATLYWYQQILGQGPKLLIQFQNNGVVDDSQLPKDRFSAERLKGVDSTLKIQPAKLEDSAVYLCASSPTTNSPLHFGNGTRLTVT.

The chain joins TRBV27 to TRBJ1-5, with D maybe TRBD1 (5 bases). The CDR3 sequence is 14 residues long. Germline CDR1 and CDR2: MNHEY and SMNVEV (reference sequence). The V end was cut by 5 bases, the J end by 6 bases, with 14 bases between. The DNA of the CDR3 is TGTGCCAGCAGTGAGGGACTCTACGGTCAGCCCCAGCATTTT. This gives the protein CASSEGLYGQPQHF.

The J gene is TRBJ2-2, the V gene TRBV20-1, with D perhaps TRBD2 (5 bases). The ends were cut back, 3 bases at V and 0 bases at J, with 8 bases in the middle. Germline V gene lookup returns CDR1 DFQATT and CDR2 SNEGSKA (reference sequence). The CDR3 is made up of 14 amino acids. The CDR3 DNA is TGCAGTGCTAGTTCGGGATCGAACACCGGGGAGCTGTTTTTT. It specifies CSASSGSNTGELFF.

The genes are TRBV14 and TRBJ1-2; 8 bases map to TRBD1. The trim removed 1 base at V and 7 bases at J, leaving 14 bases unmatched. CDR1 and CDR2 (germline): SGHDN, FVKESK. The CDR3 consists of 17 residues. CDR3 sequence: CASSQVIWTGNPRGYTF. The CDR3 bases are TGTGCCAGCAGCCAAGTTATCTGGACAGGGAACCCTCGTGGCTACACCTTC.

The genes are TRBV9 and TRBJ1-2, with a tentative D call TRBD1 (6 bases). V lost 1 base, J lost 8 bases, and 9 bases lay in between. This CDR3 has 12 residues. Germline V gene lookup returns CDR1 SGDLS and CDR2 YYNGEE. The CDR3 loop is CASSVQGQGYTF. In nucleotides, the CDR3 is TGTGCCAGCAGCGTACAGGGGCAAGGCTACACCTTC. Using reference TRBV9 and TRBJ1-2 for the parts outside the CDR3, the full variable domain is DSGVTQTPKHLITATGQRVTLRCSPRSGDLSVYWYQQSLDQGLQFLIQYYNGEERAKGNILERFSAQQFPDLHSELNLSSLELGDSALYFCASSVQGQGYTFGSGTRLTVV.

The chain recombines TRBV25-1 with TRBJ2-1, with D possibly matching TRBD2 (6 bases). The CDR3 has 15 residues. Germline V gives CDR1 MGHDK, CDR2 SYGVNS. V lost 4 bases, J lost 1 base, and 11 bases lay in between. The CDR3 bases are TGTGCCAGCAGTGGCCGGGGGAGGTCCTACAATGAGCAGTTCTTC. Translation gives CASSGRGRSYNEQFF.

The genes are TRBV30 and TRBJ1-1; D may be TRBD1 (5 bases). The V gene's germline CDR1 is GTSNPN and CDR2 SVGIG (reference sequence). CDR3 length equals 17 residues. The V gene lost 1 base and the J gene lost 4 bases, with 22 bases spanning the gap. The CDR3 sequence: CAWSGPWGLLGSTEAFF. Here the CDR3 DNA reads TGTGCCTGGAGTGGTCCCTGGGGCCTCCTAGGCAGCACTGAAGCTTTCTTT. Together with reference TRBV30 and TRBJ1-1, the CDR3 gives the full variable domain: SQTIHQWPATLVQPVGSPLSLECTVEGTSNPNLYWYRQAAGRGLQLLFYSVGIGQISSEVPQNLSASRPQDRQFILSSKKLLLSDSGFYLCAWSGPWGLLGSTEAFFGQGTRLTVV.

The rearrangement links TRBV2 to TRBJ1-5; D is possibly TRBD1 (6 bases). CDR1 is SNHLY, CDR2 FYNNEI, per germline. With 3 bases removed from V and 3 bases from J, the gap between germline ends came to 9 bases. The CDR3 loop spans 14 amino acids. CDR3: CASSDQGFNQPQHF. CDR3 in DNA: TGTGCCAGCAGTGATCAGGGGTTCAATCAGCCCCAGCATTTT.